This is a list of T cell receptor beta chains from one sample in a study of blood T cell repertoires in COVID-19. Clones were sequenced by immunoSEQ multiplex PCR, and TCRdb holds only the in-frame ones, with some missing. The top ten hold less than 2% of the sample, which has some 330,000 clones, roughly 86% seen once. The source material was peripheral blood. These receptor sequences come from a woman under 40 with COVID-19, enrolled during active disease. The CDR3 runs from the conserved cysteine through the conserved F or W. D genes are given only for firm matches. Only some rows state a clone size, as once, few, many or a class for expanded clones.

CDR3nt	CDR3aa	v_gene	j_gene	abundance	d_gene	len
TGTGCCAGCAGGACTAGCGGGGCCGGGGAGCTGTTTTTT	CASRTSGAGELFF	TRBV2	TRBJ2-2	few	TRBD2	13
TGTGCCAGTAGTATTTGGGACAGGGGGAACAATGAGCAGTTCTTC	CASSIWDRGNNEQFF	TRBV19	TRBJ2-1	.	TRBD1	15
TGTGCCAGCAGTGAAAGGGAGAATCAGCCCCAGCATTTT	CASSERENQPQHF	TRBV2	TRBJ1-5	.	.	13
TGTGCCAGCAGTTCCGGGACAGGGTTCTTCACTGAAGCTTTCTTT	CASSSGTGFFTEAFF	TRBV6-2/TRBV6-3	TRBJ1-1	.	TRBD1	15
TGTGCCAGCAGTCCCCTGAGGGGAGGCTATAATTCACCCCTCCACTTT	CASSPLRGGYNSPLHF	TRBV27	TRBJ1-6	.	.	16
TGCGCCAGCAGCCAAGATCTTCAGGGAAAGTTAGAAAAACTGTTTTTT	CASSQDLQGKLEKLFF	TRBV4-3	TRBJ1-4	many	.	16
TGTGCCAGCAGCTTAGGGGGGGGACCGAGGGTTACCTACGAGCAGTACTTC	CASSLGGGPRVTYEQYF	TRBV7-9	TRBJ2-7	.	TRBD2	17
TGTGCCAGCAGCCGACTTACTAGCTCGAACACCGGGGAGCTGTTTTTT	CASSRLTSSNTGELFF	TRBV7-9	TRBJ2-2	.	.	16
TGTGCCAGCAGCTTAGCATGGAGCTCTGGAAACACCATATATTTT	CASSLAWSSGNTIYF	TRBV7-9	TRBJ1-3	.	.	15
TGTGCCAGCAGCCGACTCCGGGAGACCCAGTACTTC	CASSRLRETQYF	TRBV5-8	TRBJ2-5	.	.	12
TGCGCCAGCAGCCCGAGTGGAGAAGAGACCCAGTACTTC	CASSPSGEETQYF	TRBV5-1	TRBJ2-5	.	.	13
TGTGCCAGCAGATGGGTTGCGGGGGGGAGCACAGATACGCAGTATTTT	CASRWVAGGSTDTQYF	TRBV2	TRBJ2-3	.	TRBD2	16
TGCGCCAGCAGCCAAGCTACTTCCGGAAACACCATATATTTT	CASSQATSGNTIYF	TRBV4-1	TRBJ1-3	.	.	14
TGTGCCAGCAGTTATCACGGGGGGCAAACTAATGAAAAACTGTTTTTT	CASSYHGGQTNEKLFF	TRBV6-5	TRBJ1-4	.	.	16
TGTGCCAGCAGTTCCGAGGGTGGTCAGCCCCAGCATTTT	CASSSEGGQPQHF	TRBV12-3/TRBV12-4	TRBJ1-5	.	.	13
TGTGCCAGCAGCCGAGCCCGACAGAGCTCTGGAAACACCATATATTTT	CASSRARQSSGNTIYF	TRBV7-8	TRBJ1-3	.	.	16
TGTGCCAGCAGCTTAGAAACTACCTACAATGAGCAGTTCTTC	CASSLETTYNEQFF	TRBV7-2	TRBJ2-1	.	.	14
TGTGCCAGCAGCTCAGGGGATCCCTATGGCTACACCTTC	CASSSGDPYGYTF	TRBV11-3	TRBJ1-2	.	.	13
TGCGCCAGCAGCTTGGTGGCTAGCGGGGTTACCGGGGAGCTGTTTTTT	CASSLVASGVTGELFF	TRBV5-1	TRBJ2-2	.	TRBD2	16
TGTGCCAGCAAAAAGCGGGGGGGCCACGATGAGCAGTTCTTC	CASKKRGGHDEQFF	TRBV5-4	TRBJ2-1	.	TRBD2	14
TGTGCCAGCAGCCCAGACTCGGTGGGGCCAGACACCTTC	CASSPDSVGPDTF	TRBV11-2	TRBJ1-2	.	.	13
TGCAGCGTCGACAGGACAGGGGGGACTGAAGCTTTCTTT	CSVDRTGGTEAFF	TRBV29-1	TRBJ1-1	.	TRBD1	13
TGCAGCGGTGGCGACAGGGTCTACGAGCAGTACTTC	CSGGDRVYEQYF	TRBV29-1	TRBJ2-7	.	TRBD1	12
TGTGCCAGCAACCCCACCGTGGGGAGGGGAAGCAATGAGCAGTTCTTC	CASNPTVGRGSNEQFF	TRBV25-1	TRBJ2-1	.	TRBD2	16
TGTGCCAGCAGTAGCCTTGCGGGGGGGATCACTGAAGCTTTCTTT	CASSSLAGGITEAFF	TRBV6-5	TRBJ1-1	.	.	15
TGTGCCAGCAGCCCCTCAGGGGAGGGGACTGAAGCTTTCTTT	CASSPSGEGTEAFF	TRBV27	TRBJ1-1	.	.	14
TGCGCCAGCAGCTTGGAGGGGGCCCCCTTACCAGCCTACGAGCAGTACTTC	CASSLEGAPLPAYEQYF	TRBV5-1	TRBJ2-7	.	TRBD1	17
TGTGCCAGCAGTTTCGACAGGGCGGGGGGTCAGCCCCAGCATTTT	CASSFDRAGGQPQHF	TRBV3-1/TRBV3-2	TRBJ1-5	.	TRBD1	15
TGCGCCAGCAGTGGCCTGACTAGCGGGTCTAGCACAGATACGCAGTATTTT	CASSGLTSGSSTDTQYF	TRBV10-1	TRBJ2-3	.	TRBD2	17
TGTGCCAGCAGTCCCCACCCGGCGAGGGCTAATGAAAAACTGTTTTTT	CASSPHPARANEKLFF	TRBV27	TRBJ1-4	.	.	16
TGTGCCAGCAGCCGGGTGTTAGCCACTGAAGCTTTCTTT	CASSRVLATEAFF	TRBV11-2	TRBJ1-1	.	.	13
TGTGCCAGCAGTATTCGGACTAGCGAGAATACGCAGTATTTT	CASSIRTSENTQYF	TRBV28	TRBJ2-3	once	TRBD2	14
TGTGCCTGGAGTGCAGGGGCCGGTTCGGCCCTCCACTTT	CAWSAGAGSALHF	TRBV30	TRBJ1-6	.	.	13
TGTGCCAGCAGTGACCACCCGGGACTTCATGGCTACACCTTC	CASSDHPGLHGYTF	TRBV28	TRBJ1-2	.	.	14
TGTGCCAGCAGGGGGAGGGACTATCCTAACTATGGCTACACCTTC	CASRGRDYPNYGYTF	TRBV28	TRBJ1-2	.	.	15
TGTGCCAGCAGACCGACAGGGTATGGCTACACCTTC	CASRPTGYGYTF	TRBV12-3/TRBV12-4	TRBJ1-2	.	TRBD1	12
TGTGCCAGCAGCCTCGACTGGGAGACCCAGTACTTC	CASSLDWETQYF	TRBV7-9	TRBJ2-5	few	.	12
TGTGCCAGCAGCTCAGGGGGCTCCGGGGACCGTTATGGCTACACCTTC	CASSSGGSGDRYGYTF	TRBV7-9	TRBJ1-2	.	TRBD1	16
TGTGCCAGCAGCTTAGGGGCAACGAACACCGGGGAGCTGTTTTTT	CASSLGATNTGELFF	TRBV11-2	TRBJ2-2	once	.	15
TGTGCCAGTAGTATGCGGACAGGGGGGAATGAAAAACTGTTTTTT	CASSMRTGGNEKLFF	TRBV19	TRBJ1-4	.	TRBD1	15
TGTGCCACCCTAGCAGGTACGCAGTATTTT	CATLAGTQYF	TRBV6-5	TRBJ2-3	.	.	10
TGTGCCAGCAGCTTATGGCCAGCGAACACCGGGGAGCTGTTTTTT	CASSLWPANTGELFF	TRBV7-9	TRBJ2-2	few	.	15
TGTGCCAGCAGCTTAGGACTAGCTACTGGCACAGATACGCAGTATTTT	CASSLGLATGTDTQYF	TRBV11-3	TRBJ2-3	.	TRBD2	16
TGTGCCAGCAGCTTCCTAGCGGGGGCAGGGGGAAACATTCAGTACTTC	CASSFLAGAGGNIQYF	TRBV5-8	TRBJ2-4	.	TRBD2	16
TGTGCCAGCACCCCTCCGGGACACCTGAACACTGAAGCTTTCTTT	CASTPPGHLNTEAFF	TRBV6-2/TRBV6-3	TRBJ1-1	few	.	15
TGTGCCAGTAGCAAACAGGGACAAGAGACCCAGTACTTC	CASSKQGQETQYF	TRBV19	TRBJ2-5	once	.	13
TGTGCCAGCAGACTGGGCCCTGAGGGATGGAATGAGCAGTTCTTC	CASRLGPEGWNEQFF	TRBV6-5	TRBJ2-1	.	.	15
TGTGCCACCAGCAGAGGGGTACTAGCGCGCACAGATACGCAGTATTTT	CATSRGVLARTDTQYF	TRBV15	TRBJ2-3	.	TRBD2	16
TGTGCCAGCGCTGAGTTCTCCTACTACAATGAGCAGTTCTTC	CASAEFSYYNEQFF	TRBV27	TRBJ2-1	.	.	14
TGTGCCAGTAGTATGGTTCAGGGCAATCAGCCCCAGCATTTT	CASSMVQGNQPQHF	TRBV19	TRBJ1-5	.	.	14
TGCGCCAGCAGAGTTGGGACAGGAGCGTTTAACTATGGCTACACCTTC	CASRVGTGAFNYGYTF	TRBV5-1	TRBJ1-2	.	TRBD1	16
TGTGCCAGCAGCCCTGACAGGAATGGTCAGCCCCAGCATTTT	CASSPDRNGQPQHF	TRBV7-2	TRBJ1-5	.	.	14
TGTGCCAGCAGCTACGCCCTCAGGGGGTCCACTGAAGCTTTCTTT	CASSYALRGSTEAFF	TRBV7-2	TRBJ1-1	.	TRBD1	15